This TCR beta chain originates from a study of human T cells and chemical hapten exposure. Time point specified: pre-sensitization, week 0. Noted treatment: therapeutic diphenylcyclopropenone sensitization with weekly scalp DPC. Germline CDR1 and CDR2: LNHDA and SQIVND (reference sequence). This CDR3 spans 15 amino acids. The ends lost 9 bases at V and 1 base at J; junction bases unmatched: 9. TCRdb ran MiXCR on the RACE reads and lists one entry per CDR3 protein. The sample carries approximately 370,000 distinct CDR3 sequences, 4.5% to 5.5% recorded once. V gene TRBV19 combines with J gene TRBJ2-1; TRBD2 matches at 7 bases. The sample in question was whole blood, obtained in connection with sensitization to the hapten diphenylcyclopropenone (DPC). The TCR originated in a woman younger than 35 with alopecia areata. Some clones in this sample may be carry-over from other donors' samples. The CDR3 region is CASSRVAGSYNEQFF. The CDR3 DNA is TGTGCCAGCTCAAGGGTAGCGGGTTCCTACAATGAGCAGTTCTTC.